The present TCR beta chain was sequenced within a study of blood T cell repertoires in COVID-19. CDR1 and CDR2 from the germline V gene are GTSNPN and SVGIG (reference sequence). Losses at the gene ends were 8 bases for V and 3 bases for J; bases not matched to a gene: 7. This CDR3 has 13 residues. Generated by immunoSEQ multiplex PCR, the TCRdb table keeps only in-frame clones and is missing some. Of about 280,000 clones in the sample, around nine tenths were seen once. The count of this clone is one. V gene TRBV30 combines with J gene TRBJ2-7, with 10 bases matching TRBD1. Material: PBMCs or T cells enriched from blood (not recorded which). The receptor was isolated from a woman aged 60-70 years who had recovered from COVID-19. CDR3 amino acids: CAGDRGHNYEQYF. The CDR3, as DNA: TGTGCCGGGGACAGGGGACACAACTACGAGCAGTACTTC.